This is a list of T cell receptor beta chains from one sample in a study of beta chain features in type 1 diabetes. Sequencing used immunoSEQ multiplex PCR; TCRdb keeps in-frame clones, though not all of them. The table includes approximately 170,000 clones, roughly 8% detected once. Sequencing input: central memory CD4+ T cells from blood. Receptors originate from a man in his late teens or twenties with type 1 diabetes. The conserved cysteine and the conserved F or W are not part of the CDR3 here.

J gene: TRBJ1-4
V gene: TRBV9
CDR3 protein: ASNAGGPNEKLF

J gene: TRBJ2-2
V gene: TRBV28
CDR3 protein: ATPTSGGGGELF

J gene: TRBJ2-3
V gene: TRBV7-9
CDR3 protein: ASKAGVSTDTQY

J gene: TRBJ2-7
V gene: TRBV6-5
CDR3 protein: ASSRGTNYEQY

J gene: TRBJ2-2
V gene: TRBV7-2
CDR3 protein: ASSPMSVLELF

J gene: TRBJ1-2
V gene: TRBV7-9
CDR3 protein: ASSLDGDRGLDGYT

J gene: TRBJ1-5
V gene: TRBV27
CDR3 protein: ASSFRGGQPQH

J gene: TRBJ2-7
V gene: TRBV2
CDR3 protein: ASTNNDRGYEQY

J gene: TRBJ1-6
V gene: TRBV9
CDR3 protein: ASSVEAGAGGSPLH

J gene: TRBJ2-1
V gene: TRBV4-1
CDR3 protein: ASSQVAGIPLLEQF

J gene: TRBJ1-2
V gene: TRBV27
CDR3 protein: ASSLSGQGNYGYT

J gene: TRBJ2-3
V gene: TRBV7-2
CDR3 protein: ASSPGTGSTDTQY

J gene: TRBJ2-1
V gene: TRBV10-3
CDR3 protein: AISDGTSGANEQF

J gene: TRBJ2-1
V gene: TRBV27
CDR3 protein: ASTSGGARYEQF

J gene: TRBJ2-1
V gene: TRBV5-4
CDR3 protein: ASSNGQGAGSEQF

J gene: TRBJ2-1
V gene: TRBV4-3
CDR3 protein: ASSQDSRTPEQF

J gene: TRBJ1-4
V gene: TRBV7-8
CDR3 protein: ASSRLDSYNEKLF

J gene: TRBJ1-5
V gene: TRBV30
CDR3 protein: AWSPGDVQPQH

J gene: TRBJ2-7
V gene: TRBV7-9
CDR3 protein: ASSLVPSGSSEQY

J gene: TRBJ2-1
V gene: TRBV7-2
CDR3 protein: ASRGSGGAGNEQF

J gene: TRBJ2-5
V gene: TRBV7-2
CDR3 protein: ASSLAQKPWETQY

J gene: TRBJ2-2
V gene: TRBV5-6
CDR3 protein: ASSLRSGELF

J gene: TRBJ1-2
V gene: TRBV6-5
CDR3 protein: ASRRQGHGYT

J gene: TRBJ2-6
V gene: TRBV5-4
CDR3 protein: ASGASGANVLT

J gene: TRBJ2-6
V gene: TRBV19
CDR3 protein: ASRDRIHPGANVLT

J gene: TRBJ2-7
V gene: TRBV5-4
CDR3 protein: ASSLSQGTYEQY

J gene: TRBJ2-7
V gene: TRBV11-2
CDR3 protein: ASSFGGGSYEQY

J gene: TRBJ2-3
V gene: TRBV27
CDR3 protein: ASSLSLGGGATDTQY

J gene: TRBJ1-1
V gene: TRBV5-1
CDR3 protein: ASSPQGDTEAF

J gene: TRBJ2-6
V gene: TRBV7-8
CDR3 protein: ASSYSSGANVLT

J gene: TRBJ2-5
V gene: TRBV18
CDR3 protein: ASSPRSGQTQETQY

J gene: TRBJ1-2
V gene: TRBV28
CDR3 protein: ATKSGNYGYT

J gene: TRBJ2-7
V gene: TRBV28
CDR3 protein: ATSPGNSLGEQY

J gene: TRBJ2-2
V gene: TRBV7-2
CDR3 protein: ASSLARSTGELF

J gene: TRBJ1-2
V gene: TRBV30
CDR3 protein: AGDRDSALYT

J gene: TRBJ1-2
V gene: TRBV2
CDR3 protein: ASSPTGVPYGYT